The 6 T cell receptor beta chains listed next were all sequenced from one sample in a study of human T cells and chemical hapten exposure. TCRdb redid the calling of the RACE reads with MiXCR, one entry per CDR3 protein. This sample yields around 150,000 distinct CDR3 sequences, of which about 14% are seen a single time; 1.5% to 2% belongs to the top ten. Time point meaning: patch test 1, 2 weeks after DPC sensitization. As for treatment: therapeutic diphenylcyclopropenone sensitization with weekly scalp DPC. The source material was whole blood, sampled in connection with sensitization to the hapten diphenylcyclopropenone (DPC). These receptors were taken from a woman in her 30s with alopecia areata. Some clones in this sample may be carry-over from other donors' samples.

The chain carries TRBV29-1 and TRBJ2-3, with D unresolved. V was clipped by 5 bases and J by 2 bases, with 20 bases between them. This CDR3 comprises 16 residues. Per the germline V gene, CDR1 is SQVTM and CDR2 is ANQGSEA. The CDR3 sequence: CSVRSTLLGPTDTQYF. As DNA, the CDR3 is TGCAGCGTTAGATCTACCCTCTTGGGCCCCACAGATACGCAGTATTTT.

This chain links TRBV24-1 with TRBJ2-7; D unclear. Germline assignment: CDR1 KGHDR and CDR2 SFDVKD. The CDR3 sequence is 13 residues long. Between the trimmed V and J ends, which lost 10 bases and 3 bases, there was a span of 15 bases. CDR3 sequence: CATLLYRNYEQYF. CDR3 DNA sequence: TGTGCCACTCTCCTTTACAGAAACTACGAGCAGTACTTC.

The sample holds a few counts of this clonotype. The V gene is TRBV5-1, the J gene TRBJ2-7; 10 nucleotides align to TRBD2. Germline loops: CDR1 SGHRS, CDR2 YFSETQ. V was clipped by 0 bases and J by 5 bases; unmatched bases: 8. The CDR3 is 16 residues long. The CDR3 region has the DNA TGCGCCAGCAGCTTGGCGGTTGGGCTAGCGGGAGACGAGCAGTACTTC. Amino acids: CASSLAVGLAGDEQYF.

This clonotype turned up a few times. The V call is TRBV7-9, the J call TRBJ2-7; no clear D gene. Looked up from germline, CDR1 is SEHNR and CDR2 is FQNEAQ (reference sequence). This CDR3 has 13 amino acids. The germline V and J ends were trimmed by 5 bases and 5 bases, with 13 bases remaining between them. CDR3 DNA sequence: TGTGCCAGCAGCCTACTGATACAGAACGAGCAGTACTTC. Amino acid sequence: CASSLLIQNEQYF. Filled out from reference TRBV7-9 and TRBJ2-7, the complete variable domain reads DTGVSQNPRHKITKRGQNVTFRCDPISEHNRLYWYRQTLGQGPEFLTYFQNEAQLEKSRLLSDRFSAERPKGSFSTLEIQRTEQGDSAMYLCASSLLIQNEQYFGPGTRLTVT.

CDR3 coding DNA: TGTGCCATCAGATCCGGGACAGGGGGCCTCACTAGCTCCTACGAGCAGTACTTC. As protein: CAIRSGTGGLTSSYEQYF. This sequence joins TRBV10-3 and TRBJ2-7; 12 bases are a match to TRBD1. CDR3 size: 18 residues. The germline V gene encodes CDR1 ENHRY and CDR2 SYGVKD. The ends lost 6 bases at V and 0 bases at J; junction bases unmatched: 12.

This clonotype was seen repeatedly, ten times or more. The chain uses TRBV7-3 and TRBJ1-5, with TRBD1 identical over 8 bases. The trim removed 4 bases at V and 5 bases at J, leaving 25 bases unmatched. Germline V gives CDR1 SGHTA, CDR2 FQGTGA. The CDR3 is made up of 21 amino acids. For the CDR3, the DNA is TGTGCCAGCAGCTCCCGAAGAAATACTTTCTCGACAGGGGTGATGGATCAGCCCCAGCATTTT. Translated: CASSSRRNTFSTGVMDQPQHF.